This TCR beta chain was captured by sequencing in a study of long-term antiretroviral therapy in people with HIV. An immunoSEQ assay, version v3.0, was performed at survey level. Only in-frame clones appear in the TCRdb table, and some are missing; sequencing was by immunoSEQ multiplex PCR. Of 20,000 to 25,000 clones listed, under 80% are singletons. CDR1 and CDR2 from the germline V gene are SGHNT and YENEEA. V gave up 4 bases and J gave up 3 bases; unmatched junction bases: 4. The CDR3 runs to 16 residues. The chain employs TRBV11-3 and TRBJ2-3, with 13 bases aligning to TRBD2. This material consisted of unsorted PBMCs, taken 1.1 years before starting antiretroviral therapy. The source of this sequence is a woman aged 40 to 55 with HIV. The chain's CDR3 is CASSSSTSGRTDTQYF. DNA of the CDR3: TGTGCCAGCAGCTCCTCGACTAGCGGGAGGACAGATACGCAGTATTTT.